This T cell receptor (beta chain) is drawn from a study of blood T cell repertoires in COVID-19. The table came from immunoSEQ multiplex PCR; TCRdb's copy has only in-frame clones and leaves some out. The data contain about 310,000 clones, under 90% of them singletons. The V gene's germline CDR1 is KGHSY and CDR2 FQNENV. This CDR3 has 14 residues. Trimming stripped 1 base from V and 1 base from J, with 4 bases between. Cohorts were determined from participant-reported clinical history. The clonotype comes from a woman in her twenties or thirties who had recovered from COVID-19. The chain couples TRBV16 to TRBJ2-2; D unclear. The sample consisted of PBMCs or T cells enriched from blood (not recorded which). The chain's CDR3 is CASSQLLNTGELFF. The DNA of the CDR3 is TGTGCCAGCAGCCAATTACTGAACACCGGGGAGCTGTTTTTT. Based on the CDR3 plus reference TRBV16 and TRBJ2-2, the full variable domain is GEEVAQTPKHLVRGEGQKAKLYCAPIKGHSYVFWYQQVLKNEFKFLISFQNENVFDETGMPKERFSAKCLPNSPCSLEIQATKLEDSAVYFCASSQLLNTGELFFGEGSRLTVL.